The entry below gives a single T cell receptor beta chain sequence along with its context. The antigen remains unidentified. The sample originates from a study of graft-versus-host responses after intestinal transplantation. The protocol was immunoSEQ multiplex PCR, while the TCRdb copy is restricted to in-frame clones and leaves out a portion. The sample records about 90,000 clones, more than 90% being singletons. Study-wide findings and caveats: Recipient bone marrow held GvH clones, some seen earlier in ileum or blood.

This clonotype was obtained from a human donor who received an intestinal transplant. The material sequenced was unstimulated CD4+ T cells sorted from spleen or lymph node cells, taken before intestinal transplant.

CDR3 in amino acids: CASSLGRGLNEQYF. The CDR3 bases are TGTGCCAGCAGCTTAGGCAGGGGGCTAAACGAGCAGTACTTC. The V and J genes are TRBV7-3 and TRBJ2-7; TRBD1 matches at 8 bases. The CDR3 is made up of 14 amino acids. V shed 2 bases and J 5 bases; nucleotides not matched to a gene: 5. Germline CDR1 and CDR2: SGHTA and FQGTGA.